A single sample is the source of the 15 T cell receptor beta chains below, sequenced in a study of CD8 T cells in Susac syndrome. Random hexamers were used to reverse transcribe an amount of about 0.45 to 1 ug RNA. TCRdb processed the immunoSEQ multiplex PCR reads anew with MiXCR; each CDR3 protein has one entry. The sample holds about 210,000 distinct CDR3 sequences, approximately 95% seen once. The sequencing input was CD4+ T cells from PBMCs. Receptors were obtained from a human donor with multiple sclerosis.

Only one count was recorded for this clonotype. The chain couples TRBV20-1 to TRBJ2-3; 8 bases are shared with TRBD2. This CDR3 region has 17 residues. Losses at the gene ends were 1 base for V and 2 bases for J; bases not matched to a gene: 11. CDR1 and CDR2 from the germline V gene are DFQATT and SNEGSKA (reference sequence). CDR3 sequence reads: CSARASKAGVSTDTQYF. For the CDR3, the DNA is TGCAGTGCTAGAGCGTCCAAAGCGGGAGTCTCCACAGATACGCAGTATTTT.

This sequence joins TRBV29-1 and TRBJ1-2, with no clear D. Deletions cut 6 bases from V and 8 bases from J, with 16 bases between. In germline, CDR1 is SQVTM, CDR2 ANQGSEA. This CDR3 is 12 amino acids long. The CDR3 loop is CSVGSGIGGYTF. The CDR3 nucleotides read TGCAGCGTCGGATCCGGGATCGGAGGCTACACCTTC.

This rearrangement joins TRBV30 to TRBJ2-1, with 8 bases identical to TRBD2. Per germline, CDR1 GTSNPN and CDR2 SVGIG (reference sequence). This CDR3 region has 13 residues. V trimming: 4 bases; J trimming: 12 bases; junction bases outside the gene matches: 11. The CDR3, as DNA: TGTGCCTGGAATAGTGCTAGCGGGCAAAGGCAGTTCTTC. Protein sequence: CAWNSASGQRQFF.

This clonotype was recorded only once. The chain joins TRBV30 to TRBJ1-5; D gene unclear. The germline gives CDR1 GTSNPN, CDR2 SVGIG (reference sequence). The CDR3 length is 15 residues. V was shortened by 0 bases and J by 0 bases, with 9 bases between the two germline ends. CDR3 bases: TGTGCCTGGAGTGTTGATAGTAATAGCAATCAGCCCCAGCATTTT. Protein sequence: CAWSVDSNSNQPQHF.

The rearrangement links TRBV18 to TRBJ1-5, with 7 bases matching TRBD1. The CDR3 loop spans 17 amino acids. The germline gives CDR1 KGHSH, CDR2 LQKENI. V was pared by 2 bases and J by 4 bases, with 11 bases of the junction left unmatched. In DNA, the CDR3 is TGTGCCAGCTCACCAGGTACAGGGGCGATCACGAATCAGCCCCAGCATTTT. This codes for CASSPGTGAITNQPQHF.

The CDR3 bases are TGCAGTGCTAGTACCCTAGACCAAATTTGGGAGCAGTTCTTC. It encodes CSASTLDQIWEQFF. The rearrangement uses TRBV20-1 and TRBJ2-1, with D hard to call. V was cut by 3 bases and J by 10 bases, with 19 bases left in between. From germline, CDR1 is DFQATT and CDR2 SNEGSKA (reference sequence). This CDR3 comprises 14 residues.

The chain uses TRBV27 and TRBJ2-5, with 12 bases matching TRBD1. Germline values: CDR1 MNHEY, CDR2 SMNVEV (reference sequence). Unmatched junction bases numbered 7, after V lost 4 bases and J lost 4 bases. This CDR3 comprises 16 residues. In DNA, the CDR3 is TGTGCCAGCAGTTGGGCCGGGACAGGGGGCGCAGAGACCCAGTACTTC. This gives the protein CASSWAGTGGAETQYF.

In nucleotides, the CDR3 is TGTGCCAGCCTTCCACTGGGACTAGCGGACAATGAGCAGTTCTTC. Translated: CASLPLGLADNEQFF. This rearrangement joins TRBV27 to TRBJ2-1, with 11 bases fitting TRBD2. Trimming removed 8 bases from V and 5 bases from J; junction bases left unmatched: 8. CDR1 and CDR2 (germline): MNHEY, SMNVEV (reference sequence). The CDR3 runs 15 residues.

The chain couples TRBV5-1 to TRBJ1-1, with D possibly TRBD1 on 5 matching bases. Germline V gene data show CDR1 as SGHRS and CDR2 as YFSETQ. The V end lost 0 bases, the J end lost 1 base, and 7 bases lay between the germline ends. This CDR3 has 14 residues. CDR3 DNA sequence: TGCGCCAGCAGCTTGGCAGGGACGAACACTGAAGCTTTCTTT. It translates to CASSLAGTNTEAFF.

This clonotype was seen a single time. This chain uses TRBV15 with TRBJ2-3, with D tentatively TRBD1 or TRBD2 (5 bases each). Trimming stripped 7 bases from V and 1 base from J, with 9 bases between. The CDR3 has 13 residues. Germline V gene sequence: CDR1 LNHNV, CDR2 YYDKDF (reference sequence). CDR3 loop: CATTRDRTDTQYF. The CDR3 nucleotides are TGTGCCACCACCCGGGACCGCACAGATACGCAGTATTTT.

The count of this clonotype is one. This chain joins TRBV12-3 or TRBV12-4 and TRBJ2-7, with D possibly matching TRBD1 (6 bases). The CDR3 is 15 amino acids. The V gene lost 6 bases and the J gene lost 0 bases, with 15 bases spanning the gap. The CDR3 DNA reads TGTGCCAGCAGCCTGACAGGTCAGGGCTCCTACGAGCAGTACTTC. The encoded protein is CASSLTGQGSYEQYF.

The chain is built from TRBV30 and TRBJ2-3; the match to TRBD2 covers 8 bases. Losses at the gene ends were 0 bases for V and 3 bases for J; bases not matched to a gene: 5. CDR3 length: 15 amino acids. CDR1 is GTSNPN, CDR2 SVGIG, per germline (reference sequence). The CDR3 DNA reads as TGTGCCTGGAGTGTTGGCGGGAGGTCAACAGATACGCAGTATTTT. Translated: CAWSVGGRSTDTQYF.

The chain combines TRBV12-3 or TRBV12-4 with TRBJ2-1; D may match TRBD1 or TRBD2 (5 bases each). Trimming took off 5 bases at V and 10 bases at J, with 21 bases between the two ends. CDR3 length equals 15 residues. In DNA, the CDR3 is TGTGCCAGCAGTCTTGGGGCTAGTGGGAGCCGGGAGCAGTTCTTC. Protein sequence: CASSLGASGSREQFF.

This chain uses TRBV24-1 with TRBJ2-1, with D perhaps TRBD1 (5 bases). The V and J ends lost 4 bases and 1 base respectively, with 13 bases between them. Germline lookup yields CDR1 KGHDR and CDR2 SFDVKD. This CDR3 contains 16 residues. CDR3 protein: CATSDSRRGSYNEQFF. CDR3 nucleotide sequence: TGTGCCACCAGTGACTCAAGAAGGGGATCCTACAATGAGCAGTTCTTC.

The chain uses TRBV15 and TRBJ1-5; no reliable D call. This CDR3 comprises 14 residues. Looked up from germline, CDR1 is LNHNV and CDR2 is YYDKDF (reference sequence). The germline V and J ends were trimmed by 5 bases and 0 bases, with 8 bases remaining between them. The CDR3 sequence is CATSGERSNQPQHF. The CDR3 DNA reads TGTGCCACCAGCGGGGAGCGTAGCAATCAGCCCCAGCATTTT.